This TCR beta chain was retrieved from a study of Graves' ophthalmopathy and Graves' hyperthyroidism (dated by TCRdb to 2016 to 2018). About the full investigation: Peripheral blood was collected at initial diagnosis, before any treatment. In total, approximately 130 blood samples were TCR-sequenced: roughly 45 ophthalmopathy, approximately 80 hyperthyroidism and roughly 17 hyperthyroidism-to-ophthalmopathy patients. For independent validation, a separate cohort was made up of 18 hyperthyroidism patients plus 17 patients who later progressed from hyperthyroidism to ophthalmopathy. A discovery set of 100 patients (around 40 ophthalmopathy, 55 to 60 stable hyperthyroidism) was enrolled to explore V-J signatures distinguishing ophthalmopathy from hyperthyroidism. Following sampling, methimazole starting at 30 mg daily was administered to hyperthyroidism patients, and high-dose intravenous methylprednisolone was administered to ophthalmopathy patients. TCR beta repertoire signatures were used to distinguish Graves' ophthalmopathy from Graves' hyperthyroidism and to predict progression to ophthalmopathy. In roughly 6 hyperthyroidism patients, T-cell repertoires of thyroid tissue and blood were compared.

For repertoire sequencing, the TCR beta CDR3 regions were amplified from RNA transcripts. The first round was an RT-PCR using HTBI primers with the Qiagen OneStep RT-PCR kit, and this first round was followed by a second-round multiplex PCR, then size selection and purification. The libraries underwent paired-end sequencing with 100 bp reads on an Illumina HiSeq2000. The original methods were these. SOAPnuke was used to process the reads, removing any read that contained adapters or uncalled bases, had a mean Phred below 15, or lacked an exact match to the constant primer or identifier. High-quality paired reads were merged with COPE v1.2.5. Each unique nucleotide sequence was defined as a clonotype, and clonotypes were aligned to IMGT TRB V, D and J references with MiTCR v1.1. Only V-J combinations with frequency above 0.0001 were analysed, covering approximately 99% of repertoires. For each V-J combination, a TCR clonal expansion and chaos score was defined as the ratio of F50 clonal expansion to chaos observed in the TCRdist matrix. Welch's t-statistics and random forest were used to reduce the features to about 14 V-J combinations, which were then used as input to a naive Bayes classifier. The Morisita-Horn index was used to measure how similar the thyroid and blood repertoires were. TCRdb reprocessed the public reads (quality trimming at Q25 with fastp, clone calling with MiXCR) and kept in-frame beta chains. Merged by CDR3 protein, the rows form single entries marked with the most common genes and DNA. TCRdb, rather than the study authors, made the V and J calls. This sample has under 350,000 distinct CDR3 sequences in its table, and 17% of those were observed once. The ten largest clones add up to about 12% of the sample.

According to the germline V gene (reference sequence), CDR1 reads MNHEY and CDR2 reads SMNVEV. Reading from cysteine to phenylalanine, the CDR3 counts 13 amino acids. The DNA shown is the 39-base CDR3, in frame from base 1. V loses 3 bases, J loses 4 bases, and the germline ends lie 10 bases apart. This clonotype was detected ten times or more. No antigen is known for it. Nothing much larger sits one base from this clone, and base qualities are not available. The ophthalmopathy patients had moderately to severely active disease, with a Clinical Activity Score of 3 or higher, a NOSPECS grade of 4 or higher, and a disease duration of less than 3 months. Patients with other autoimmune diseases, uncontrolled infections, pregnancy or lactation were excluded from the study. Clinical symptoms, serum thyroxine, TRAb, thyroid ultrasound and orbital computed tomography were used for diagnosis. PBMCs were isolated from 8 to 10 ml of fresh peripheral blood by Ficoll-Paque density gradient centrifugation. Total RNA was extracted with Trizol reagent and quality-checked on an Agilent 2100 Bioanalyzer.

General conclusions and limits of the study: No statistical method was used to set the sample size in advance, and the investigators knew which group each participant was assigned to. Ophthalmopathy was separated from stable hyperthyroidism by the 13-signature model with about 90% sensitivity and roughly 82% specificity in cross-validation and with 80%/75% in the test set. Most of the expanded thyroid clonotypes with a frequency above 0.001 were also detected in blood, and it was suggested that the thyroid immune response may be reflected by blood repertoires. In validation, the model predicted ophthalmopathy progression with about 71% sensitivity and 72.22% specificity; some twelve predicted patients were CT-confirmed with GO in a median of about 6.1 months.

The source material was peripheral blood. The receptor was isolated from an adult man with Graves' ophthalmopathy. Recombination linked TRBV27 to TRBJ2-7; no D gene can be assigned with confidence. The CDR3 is CASSFGATYEQYF. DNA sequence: TGTGCCAGCAGTTTCGGAGCCACTTACGAGCAGTACTTC.